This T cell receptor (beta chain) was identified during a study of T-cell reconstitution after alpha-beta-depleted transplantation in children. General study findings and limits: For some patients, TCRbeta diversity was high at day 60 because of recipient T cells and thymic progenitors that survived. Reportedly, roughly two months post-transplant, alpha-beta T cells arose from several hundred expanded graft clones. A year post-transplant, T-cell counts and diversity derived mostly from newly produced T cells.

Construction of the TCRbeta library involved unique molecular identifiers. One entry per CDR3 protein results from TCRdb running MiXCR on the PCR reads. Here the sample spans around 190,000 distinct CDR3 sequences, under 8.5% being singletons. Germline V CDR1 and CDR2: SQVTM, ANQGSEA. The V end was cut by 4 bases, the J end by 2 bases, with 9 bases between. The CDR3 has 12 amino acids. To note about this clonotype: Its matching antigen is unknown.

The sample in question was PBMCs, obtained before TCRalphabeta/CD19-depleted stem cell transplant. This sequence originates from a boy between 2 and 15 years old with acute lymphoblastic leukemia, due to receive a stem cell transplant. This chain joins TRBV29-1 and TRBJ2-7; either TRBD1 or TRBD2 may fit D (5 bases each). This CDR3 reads CSVAGDAYEQYF. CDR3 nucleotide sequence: TGCAGCGTTGCCGGGGACGCCTACGAGCAGTACTTC.